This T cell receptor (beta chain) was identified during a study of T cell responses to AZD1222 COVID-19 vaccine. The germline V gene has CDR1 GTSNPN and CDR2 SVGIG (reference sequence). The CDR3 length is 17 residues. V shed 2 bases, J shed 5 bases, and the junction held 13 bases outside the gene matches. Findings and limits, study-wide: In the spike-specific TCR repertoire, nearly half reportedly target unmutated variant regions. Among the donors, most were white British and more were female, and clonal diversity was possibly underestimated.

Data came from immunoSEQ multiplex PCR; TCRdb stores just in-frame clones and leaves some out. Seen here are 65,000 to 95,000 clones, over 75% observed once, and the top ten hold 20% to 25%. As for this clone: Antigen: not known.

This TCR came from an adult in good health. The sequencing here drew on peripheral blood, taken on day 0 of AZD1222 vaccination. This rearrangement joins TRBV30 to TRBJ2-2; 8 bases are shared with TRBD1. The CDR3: CAWSRGSGGGKTGELFF. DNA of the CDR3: TGTGCCTGGAGTAGAGGGTCAGGGGGCGGAAAAACCGGGGAGCTGTTTTTT.